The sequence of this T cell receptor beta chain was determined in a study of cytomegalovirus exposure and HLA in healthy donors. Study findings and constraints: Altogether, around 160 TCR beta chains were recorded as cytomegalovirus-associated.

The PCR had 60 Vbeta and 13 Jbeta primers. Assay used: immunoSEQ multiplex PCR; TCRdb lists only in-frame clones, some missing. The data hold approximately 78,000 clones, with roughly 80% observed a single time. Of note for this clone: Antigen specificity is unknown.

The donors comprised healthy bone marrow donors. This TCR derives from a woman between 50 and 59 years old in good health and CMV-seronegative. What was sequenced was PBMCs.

The CDR3 sequence is CASSEDSNEQFF. Here the CDR3 DNA reads TGTGCCAGCAGCGAGGACTCTAATGAGCAGTTCTTC. The gene calls are TRBV9 and TRBJ2-1, with D maybe TRBD2 (5 bases). CDR3 length: 12 residues. CDR1 is SGDLS, CDR2 YYNGEE, per germline. Trimming stripped 3 bases from V and 7 bases from J, with 8 bases between. The full variable domain, completed using reference TRBV9 and TRBJ2-1, is DSGVTQTPKHLITATGQRVTLRCSPRSGDLSVYWYQQSLDQGLQFLIQYYNGEERAKGNILERFSAQQFPDLHSELNLSSLELGDSALYFCASSEDSNEQFFGPGTRLTVL.